The 29 T cell receptor beta chains given below trace back to one sample, sequenced in a study of post-analysis software for immune sequencing data. The antigens for these receptors are not known. Study findings and constraints: There were several TRBV segments more frequent in patients than controls, and TRBV5-6, TRBV5-1 and TRBV20-1 were among them.

Unique molecular identifiers were carried by the TCR beta cDNA libraries. From the PCR reads, TCRdb called clonotypes with MiXCR, one entry per CDR3 protein. Among about 770,000 distinct CDR3 sequences listed, just over 45% were seen once. Sequenced: blood. Receptors were obtained from a girl between 10 and 17 years old with multiple sclerosis.

This clonotype was observed a handful of times. The chain employs TRBV6-5 and TRBJ2-7, with D unclear. The germline V gene has CDR1 MNHEY and CDR2 SVGAGI. The germline V and J ends were trimmed by 4 bases and 1 base, with 8 bases remaining between them. The CDR3 length is 13 residues. CDR3 nucleotide sequence: TGTGCCAGCAGTTCCAGCAGGTCCTACGAGCAGTACTTC. It encodes CASSSSRSYEQYF.

The chain is built from TRBV6-2 or TRBV6-3 and TRBJ2-7; no definite D call. V lost 7 bases and J 0 bases, leaving 16 bases between the germline ends. Germline V CDR1 and CDR2: MNHEY, SVGEGT. The CDR3 spans 15 residues. The CDR3 nucleotides are TGTGCCAGCACCCATGGACGTCCCAGCTCCTACGAGCAGTACTTC. Amino acids: CASTHGRPSSYEQYF.

In this sample, this clonotype turned up a few times. V usage is TRBV6-2 or TRBV6-3 and J usage is TRBJ2-7; the D call may be TRBD1 or TRBD2 (5 bases each). Germline lookup yields CDR1 MNHEY and CDR2 SVGEGT. The germline V and J ends were trimmed by 8 bases and 2 bases, with 13 bases remaining between them. The CDR3 has 13 amino acids. The CDR3 nucleotides read TGTGCCAGCTTAGACAGCGGAGCCTACGAGCAGTACTTC. Its protein product is CASLDSGAYEQYF.

This chain connects TRBV19 to TRBJ2-1; TRBD2 agrees at 9 bases. Trimming removed 3 bases from V and 0 bases from J; junction bases left unmatched: 9. The CDR3 consists of 18 residues. Germline assignment: CDR1 LNHDA and CDR2 SQIVND (reference sequence). The CDR3 DNA reads TGTGCCAGTAGTATCTTTGCGGGAGGGTCCAGCTCCTACAATGAGCAGTTCTTC. Its translation: CASSIFAGGSSSYNEQFF.

J is TRBJ2-3 and V is TRBV9; 10 bases agree with TRBD2. The germline gives CDR1 SGDLS, CDR2 YYNGEE. Losses at the gene ends were 4 bases for V and 2 bases for J; bases not matched to a gene: 7. CDR3 size: 16 residues. The CDR3 nucleotides read TGTGCCAGCAGCCCCACCGGGACTAGCGACACAGATACGCAGTATTTT. Its protein product is CASSPTGTSDTDTQYF.

The chain links TRBV6-2 or TRBV6-3 to TRBJ2-6; TRBD1 matches at 8 bases. Germline V gene lookup returns CDR1 MNHEY and CDR2 SVGEGT. Trimming took 8 bases from V and 0 from J; bases not matched to a gene: 0. This CDR3 is 14 amino acids long. CDR3: CASDRGSGANVLTF. In nucleotides, the CDR3 is TGTGCCAGCGACAGGGGCTCTGGGGCCAACGTCCTGACTTTC.

This clonotype was seen a handful of times. This chain links TRBV7-9 with TRBJ2-1; the D is unclear. Trimming removed 3 bases at V and 7 bases at J, with 7 bases between. Per the germline V gene, CDR1 is SEHNR and CDR2 is FQNEAQ (reference sequence). There are 12 residues in the CDR3. The chain's CDR3 is CASSLYHNEQFF. Written as DNA, the CDR3 is TGTGCCAGCAGCTTGTATCATAATGAGCAGTTCTTC.

The gene calls are TRBV7-2 and TRBJ2-2, with 10 bases aligning to TRBD2. The CDR3 contains 16 residues. The junction had 10 bases not matched to a gene; V was cut back by 5 bases and J by 7 bases. CDR1 and CDR2 from the germline V gene are SGHTA and FQGNSA. For the CDR3, the DNA is TGTGCCAGCAGCAAAACTAGCGGGGTGGCCTTCGGGGAGCTGTTTTTT. Translation gives CASSKTSGVAFGELFF.

This chain joins TRBV20-1 and TRBJ2-5; D not resolved. The V gene lost 6 bases and the J gene lost 3 bases, with 14 bases spanning the gap. This CDR3 is built from 13 residues. The germline V gene has CDR1 DFQATT and CDR2 SNEGSKA (reference sequence). CDR3 protein: CSAPDRTKETQYF. The CDR3 bases are TGCAGTGCCCCCGACCGGACGAAAGAGACCCAGTACTTC.

J is TRBJ2-5 and V is TRBV7-9; no definite D call. Germline V gives CDR1 SEHNR, CDR2 FQNEAQ (reference sequence). CDR3 length equals 14 residues. V was shortened by 5 bases and J by 5 bases, with 15 bases between the two germline ends. The CDR3 nucleotides read TGTGCCAGCAGCGCCCAGGCCTCGCGGGAGACCCAGTACTTC. It encodes CASSAQASRETQYF.

This chain links TRBV12-3 or TRBV12-4 with TRBJ2-7, with TRBD2 matching over 12 bases. The J call is in doubt because the DNA end fits TRBJ2-5 better. This CDR3 has 15 amino acids. The CDR3 DNA sequence: TGTGCCAGCAGTTTTACTAGCGGGAGGCAGGGGACCCAGTACTTC. It codes for CASSFTSGRQGTQYF.

The chain combines TRBV5-1 with TRBJ2-2; D is undetermined. The CDR3 totals 14 residues. V was clipped by 4 bases and J by 2 bases, with 9 bases between them. Germline CDR1 reads SGHRS; CDR2 reads YFSETQ. The CDR3 bases are TGCGCCAGCAGCCGTGACACAAACACCGGGGAGCTGTTTTTT. Amino acids: CASSRDTNTGELFF.

For the CDR3, the DNA is TGTGCCAGCACGCGTTCGGGGGAAGGATACGAGCAGTACTTC. This sequence encodes CASTRSGEGYEQYF. The J gene is TRBJ2-7, the V gene TRBV2; weak D call: TRBD2 (6 bases). Germline V gives CDR1 SNHLY, CDR2 FYNNEI. Trimming pared 7 bases from V and 4 bases from J, leaving 17 bases between. The CDR3 loop spans 14 amino acids.

V gene TRBV7-2 combines with J gene TRBJ2-3, with D possibly being TRBD2 (5 bases). This CDR3 comprises 14 residues. V lost 5 bases and J lost 3, with 12 bases in between. Germline CDR1 reads SGHTA; CDR2 reads FQGNSA. This CDR3 is CASSPSGMTDTQYF. The CDR3 DNA sequence: TGTGCCAGCAGCCCATCCGGGATGACAGATACGCAGTATTTT.

The V and J genes are TRBV20-1 and TRBJ2-1; a weak D match, TRBD1 (6 bases). Germline values: CDR1 DFQATT, CDR2 SNEGSKA (reference sequence). Deletions cut 6 bases from V and 5 bases from J, with 11 bases between. This CDR3 contains 12 residues. The CDR3 nucleotides read TGCAGTGCCCCCCGGGACAACAATGAGCAGTTCTTC. It is translated as CSAPRDNNEQFF.

This clonotype has a handful of counts. The chain joins TRBV2 to TRBJ2-7, with no clear D. The CDR3 has 12 amino acids. Germline-derived CDR1 and CDR2 are SNHLY and FYNNEI. V was pared by 4 bases and J by 4 bases, with 8 bases between. The CDR3, as DNA: TGTGCCAGCAGTGGATGGGATTACGAGCAGTACTTC. Its protein is CASSGWDYEQYF.

The chain recombines TRBV15 with TRBJ2-1, with a possible D match to TRBD1 (6 bases). This CDR3 has 14 amino acids. CDR1 is LNHNV, CDR2 YYDKDF, per germline (reference sequence). Between the trimmed V and J ends, which lost 0 bases and 8 bases, there was a span of 11 bases. This CDR3 reads CATSRDFGGDEQFF. CDR3 DNA sequence: TGTGCCACCAGCAGAGATTTTGGGGGCGATGAGCAGTTCTTC. Full variable domain (missing parts from reference TRBV15 and TRBJ2-1): DAMVIQNPRYQVTQFGKPVTLSCSQTLNHNVMYWYQQKSSQAPKLLFHYYDKDFNNEADTPDNFQSRRPNTSFCFLDIRSPGLGDTAMYLCATSRDFGGDEQFFGPGTRLTVL.

The chain joins TRBV6-1 to TRBJ2-5; the D gene is possibly TRBD2 (6 bases). The J call is doubtful: the DNA matches TRBJ2-7 better. In germline, CDR1 is MNHNS, CDR2 SASEGT. The CDR3 is made up of 12 amino acids. This CDR3 reads CATQGTAYEQYF. CDR3 bases: TGTGCCACCCAAGGGACTGCTTACGAGCAGTACTTC.

This clonotype has a handful of counts. The rearrangement links TRBV6-5 to TRBJ1-6; no firm D call. Trimming stripped 1 base from V and 5 bases from J, with 9 bases between. The CDR3 sequence is 15 residues long. Germline loops: CDR1 MNHEY, CDR2 SVGAGI. For the CDR3, the DNA is TGTGCCAGCAGTTACTTTCGGCCCGATAATTCACCCCTCCACTTT. Its translation: CASSYFRPDNSPLHF.

The chain is built from TRBV4-2 and TRBJ2-7; 8 bases agree with TRBD2. J was trimmed by 2 bases and V by 0 bases; bases with no gene match: 9. Looked up from germline, CDR1 is LGHNA and CDR2 is YNFKEQ. This CDR3 spans 17 amino acids. The chain's CDR3 is CASSQEIAREGPYEQYF. Written as DNA, the CDR3 is TGTGCCAGCAGCCAAGAAATCGCTCGGGAGGGCCCCTACGAGCAGTACTTC.

This clonotype was picked up a small number of times. Here the CDR3 reads CASSQDSVGVSYEQYF. CDR3 DNA sequence: TGCGCCAGCAGCCAAGATTCAGTCGGGGTTTCCTACGAGCAGTACTTC. The chain couples TRBV4-3 to TRBJ2-4, with D possibly TRBD2 on 5 matching bases. The J call may be in error: the DNA end matches TRBJ2-7 better. Germline assignment: CDR1 LGHNA and CDR2 YSLEER. CDR3 size: 16 residues.

J is TRBJ1-2 and V is TRBV7-2; D might be TRBD1 (5 bases). The CDR3 spans 16 residues. The germline V gene encodes CDR1 SGHTA and CDR2 FQGNSA. V shed 7 bases and J shed 4 bases, with 22 bases lying between them. CDR3 nucleotides: TGTGCCAGCACCCTTGACGGAACAGGCACCTTCTATGGCTACACCTTC. It is translated as CASTLDGTGTFYGYTF.

This clonotype was counted a few times. The J gene is TRBJ2-3, the V gene TRBV5-1; D tentatively reads TRBD1 or TRBD2 (5 bases each). Germline V lookup: CDR1 SGHRS, CDR2 YFSETQ. The CDR3 is made up of 18 amino acids. Trimming left V 0 bases short and J 2 bases short, with 19 bases between. CDR3 residues: CASSLEGRERINTDTQYF. For the CDR3, the DNA is TGCGCCAGCAGCTTGGAGGGGCGCGAGCGGATTAACACAGATACGCAGTATTTT.

The CDR3 region has the DNA TGTGCCAGCAGTTTGGTGGGCCAGGGGCATGGCTACACCTTC. Translated: CASSLVGQGHGYTF. J is TRBJ1-2 and V is TRBV12-3 or TRBV12-4; D is perhaps TRBD1 (6 bases). This CDR3 has 14 amino acids. Trimming left V 3 bases short and J 6 bases short, with 14 bases between.

This clonotype appeared a few times. The chain recombines TRBV20-1 with TRBJ2-7; 7 bases are shared with TRBD1. The V segment lost 4 bases and the J segment 3 bases; nucleotides outside the gene matches: 9. The germline V gene has CDR1 DFQATT and CDR2 SNEGSKA (reference sequence). This CDR3 has 14 residues. The CDR3 nucleotides are TGCAGTGCTACCGCCGGCCAGGGGGTCTACGAGCAGTACTTC. It codes for CSATAGQGVYEQYF.

This clonotype occurred once. The J gene is TRBJ1-5, the V gene TRBV7-9; the D is unclear. The V and J ends lost 9 bases and 2 bases respectively, with 8 bases between them. The CDR3 sequence is 12 residues long. Germline V CDR1 and CDR2: SEHNR, FQNEAQ (reference sequence). The CDR3 sequence is CASTVGNQPQHF. In nucleotides, the CDR3 is TGTGCCAGTACCGTTGGCAATCAGCCCCAGCATTTT.

V usage is TRBV7-9 and J usage is TRBJ1-1; weak D call: TRBD1 (5 bases). The CDR3 is 13 residues long. Germline V gene data show CDR1 as SEHNR and CDR2 as FQNEAQ (reference sequence). Trimming cost V 5 bases and J 5 bases, with 12 bases left between them. CDR3 region: CASSPVGGTEAFF. The DNA for the CDR3 is TGTGCCAGCAGCCCAGTGGGGGGGACTGAAGCTTTCTTT.

CDR3 sequence: CASSPSGGRRDNEQFF. The CDR3 DNA is TGTGCCAGCAGTCCCAGCGGGGGGCGAAGGGACAATGAGCAGTTCTTC. This chain uses TRBV12-3 or TRBV12-4 with TRBJ2-1; 9 nucleotides line up with TRBD2. The CDR3 has 16 amino acids. The junction had 10 bases not matched to a gene; V was cut back by 5 bases and J by 5 bases.

This clonotype was picked up many times. The V gene is TRBV7-9, the J gene TRBJ1-5; 7 positions agree with TRBD1. Germline V gene sequence: CDR1 SEHNR, CDR2 FQNEAQ (reference sequence). This CDR3 region has 13 residues. The trim removed 5 bases at V and 4 bases at J, leaving 2 bases unmatched. This CDR3 reads CASSPGGNQPQHF. The CDR3 DNA reads TGTGCCAGCAGCCCAGGGGGGAATCAGCCCCAGCATTTT.